The TCR beta chain described here comes from a study of cytomegalovirus exposure and HLA in healthy donors. Study information: Researchers found that roughly 77% of about 400 genotyped donors fell within the Caucasian-associated ancestry cluster. Study conclusions and caveats: According to a later analysis, most TCR beta chains associated with CMV appeared HLA-restricted. With high specificity and sensitivity, the classifier reportedly diagnosed cytomegalovirus status. Later on, an analysis found that several of the most significant clusters appeared to be linked to common viral pathogens, which included parvovirus B19.

The PCR made use of 60 Vbeta and 13 Jbeta primers. Sequencing was performed with immunoSEQ multiplex PCR; in TCRdb, only in-frame clones are kept and a portion is missing. The repertoire holds around 140,000 clones, with around 90% as singletons. This clone has only one observation. Its antigen is undetermined. This CDR3 is built from 13 residues. Germline-derived CDR1 and CDR2 are SGHRS and YFSETQ. Trimming removed 4 bases from V and 6 bases from J, with 13 bases in between. The chain has TRBV5-1 and TRBJ1-1; D is undetermined. Sequencing was carried out using PBMCs. The sequence came from a middle-aged woman in good health and CMV-seronegative. Here the CDR3 DNA reads TGCGCCAGCAGCACCCCGGGAGGGCCTGAAGCTTTCTTT. Its protein product is CASSTPGGPEAFF.